The clone carrying this T cell receptor beta chain was observed many times. The antigen remains undetermined. The library was built from roughly 400 ng RNA with molecular barcoded adaptors for alpha/delta and beta/gamma chains. TCRdb analysed the reads with MiXCR anew, one entry per CDR3 protein. Of roughly 24,000 distinct CDR3 sequences in the sample, approximately 13% were seen once. These data originate in a study of read filtering for tumor transcriptome and immune sequencing. Across the whole study: The cohort had roughly 17 men and more than 11 women aged about 45 to 80, mean roughly 66 years. Points from the study as a whole: RNA-seq captured clonotypes less deeply and reliably than IR-seq. Dropping single-read clonotypes raised IR-seq and RNA-seq shared-clonotype correlation.

This CDR3 region has 17 residues. Trimming shortened V by 1 base and J by 3 bases, and 16 bases separated the two germline ends. The V gene's germline CDR1 is MGHRA and CDR2 YSYEKL. The specimen was a population of CD138-negative cells sorted from bone marrow. The receptor was isolated from a donor aged 40 or over with multiple myeloma. The genes are TRBV4-1 and TRBJ1-5; D is ambiguous. The CDR3 protein is CASSQVSPLPLNQPQHF. The DNA for the CDR3 is TGCGCCAGCAGCCAAGTTTCTCCGCTACCCCTCAATCAGCCCCAGCATTTT.